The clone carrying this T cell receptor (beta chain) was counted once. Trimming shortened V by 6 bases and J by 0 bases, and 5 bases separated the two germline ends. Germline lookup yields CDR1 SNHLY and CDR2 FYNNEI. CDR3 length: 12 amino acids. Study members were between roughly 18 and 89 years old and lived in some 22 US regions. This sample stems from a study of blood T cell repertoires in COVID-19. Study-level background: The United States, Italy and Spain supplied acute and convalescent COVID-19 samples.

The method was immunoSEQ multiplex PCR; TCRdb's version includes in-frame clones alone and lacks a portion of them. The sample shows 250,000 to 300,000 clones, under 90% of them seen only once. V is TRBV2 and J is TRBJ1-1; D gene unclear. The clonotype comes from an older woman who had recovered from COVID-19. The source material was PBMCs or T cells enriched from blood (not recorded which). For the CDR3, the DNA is TGTGCCAGCAGGCGGGTGAACACTGAAGCTTTCTTT. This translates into CASRRVNTEAFF.